The 6 T cell receptor beta chains listed next were all sequenced from one sample in a study of T cell responses to AZD1222 COVID-19 vaccine. Here immunoSEQ multiplex PCR was the method, and the copy in TCRdb shows in-frame clones only, minus some. The sample shows approximately 110,000 clones, about 85% of them seen only once. Sequenced here: peripheral blood, sampled on day 0 of AZD1222 vaccination. The receptors were gathered from an adult in good health.

The V call is TRBV10-1, the J call TRBJ1-1, with a tentative D call TRBD1 (5 bases). The CDR3 totals 14 residues. Trimming took 9 bases from V and 0 from J, leaving 14 bases between them. Germline CDR1 is WNHNN and CDR2 is SYGVQD (reference sequence). CDR3 coding DNA: TGCGCCAGACCAGGGACCGCGTTGAACACTGAAGCTTTCTTT. Protein: CARPGTALNTEAFF.

The chain is built from TRBV6-5 and TRBJ1-2, with TRBD1 as a possible D gene (5 bases). Germline values: CDR1 MNHEY, CDR2 SVGAGI. The CDR3 has 16 residues. V was shortened by 2 bases and J by 1 base, with 14 bases between the two germline ends. CDR3 coding DNA: TGTGCCAGCAGTTACGGTGTTGGGGGGAGTAACTATGGCTACACCTTC. Protein product: CASSYGVGGSNYGYTF.

The V gene is TRBV5-1, the J gene TRBJ2-1; perhaps TRBD2 as D (6 bases). Germline V gene lookup returns CDR1 SGHRS and CDR2 YFSETQ. This CDR3 has 13 residues. V lost 4 bases to trimming and J lost 8 bases, with 13 bases between them. This chain's CDR3 is CASSPRESYEQFF. The CDR3 nucleotides are TGCGCCAGCAGCCCCCGGGAGTCTTATGAGCAGTTCTTC.

This chain uses TRBV7-9 with TRBJ1-2; 9 nucleotides agree with TRBD1. The CDR3 loop spans 18 amino acids. Germline V CDR1 and CDR2: SEHNR, FQNEAQ (reference sequence). V shed 0 bases, J shed 4 bases, and the junction held 12 bases outside the gene matches. CDR3 amino acids: CASSLARGTGQMGYGYTF. DNA for the CDR3: TGTGCCAGCAGCTTAGCGCGGGGGACAGGGCAAATGGGCTATGGCTACACCTTC.

This clone came up once. The gene calls are TRBV5-1 and TRBJ2-1, with 10 bases fitting TRBD2. From germline, CDR1 is SGHRS and CDR2 YFSETQ. With 1 base clipped from V and 2 bases from J, the junction kept 0 bases outside the gene matches. This CDR3 is 15 amino acids long. Here the CDR3 reads CASSLSGRAYNEQFF. CDR3 nucleotides: TGCGCCAGCAGCTTGAGCGGGAGGGCCTACAATGAGCAGTTCTTC. The entire variable domain, with the rest obtained from reference TRBV5-1 and TRBJ2-1, is as follows: KAGVTQTPRYLIKTRGQQVTLSCSPISGHRSVSWYQQTPGQGLQFLFEYFSETQRNKGNFPGRFSGRQFSNSRSEMNVSTLELGDSALYLCASSLSGRAYNEQFFGPGTRLTVL.

The gene calls are TRBV6-5 and TRBJ1-1; TRBD1 might be the D (5 bases). This CDR3 contains 11 residues. V was trimmed by 8 bases and J by 3 bases, leaving 7 bases between them. Germline V gives CDR1 MNHEY, CDR2 SVGAGI. Here the CDR3 reads CASGGHTEAFF. CDR3 sequence (DNA): TGTGCCAGCGGGGGTCACACTGAAGCTTTCTTT.